The 19 T cell receptor beta chains below were found in one sample sequenced in a study of cytomegalovirus exposure and HLA in healthy donors. This PCR relied on a set of 60 Vbeta primers and 13 Jbeta primers. Clones were read by immunoSEQ multiplex PCR, and TCRdb kept only the in-frame ones, dropping some. Of about 190,000 clones in the sample, 70% to 75% are singletons; the top ten hold more than 4%. The sequenced material came from PBMCs. The receptors shown here come from a man younger than 45 in good health and CMV-seropositive.

J is TRBJ2-5 and V is TRBV7-8, with 7 nucleotides matching TRBD2. CDR1 is SGHVS and CDR2 is FQNEAQ in the germline V gene. J gave up 7 bases and V 4 bases, and 9 bases lay outside the gene matches. There are 14 residues in the CDR3. This CDR3 reads CASSWRGPGGTQYF. The CDR3 DNA reads TGTGCCAGCAGCTGGAGGGGTCCGGGAGGGACCCAGTACTTC.

J is TRBJ2-5 and V is TRBV5-1; D is possibly TRBD2 (5 bases). V lost 4 bases to trimming and J lost 5 bases, with 18 bases between them. There are 15 residues in the CDR3. The germline CDR1 and CDR2 sequences are SGHRS and YFSETQ. The chain's CDR3 is CASSQRTGGAETQYF. The CDR3 nucleotides are TGCGCCAGCAGCCAAAGGACCGGAGGAGCGGAGACCCAGTACTTC.

The chain uses TRBV9 and TRBJ2-5; 7 positions agree with TRBD1. The length of the CDR3 is 17 residues. Germline V gives CDR1 SGDLS, CDR2 YYNGEE. The junction had 15 bases not matched to a gene; V was cut back by 2 bases and J by 5 bases. The CDR3, as DNA: TGTGCCAGCAGCGTCCCGACCGCTGACAGGGCAGGGGAGACCCAGTACTTC. This translates into CASSVPTADRAGETQYF.

This chain joins TRBV4-3 and TRBJ2-3; D might be TRBD1 (5 bases). The CDR3 extends over 15 amino acids. CDR1 LGHNA and CDR2 YSLEER come from the germline V gene. V was cut by 3 bases and J by 0 bases, with 10 bases left in between. CDR3 protein: CASSHAGSSTDTQYF. The CDR3 nucleotides read TGCGCCAGCAGCCACGCAGGGTCTAGCACAGATACGCAGTATTTT.

V gene TRBV4-3 combines with J gene TRBJ2-1; TRBD2 might be the D (5 bases). The V gene lost 0 bases and the J gene lost 3 bases, with 15 bases spanning the gap. The CDR3 has 17 amino acids. CDR1 is LGHNA and CDR2 is YSLEER in the germline V gene. In nucleotides, the CDR3 is TGCGCCAGCAGCCAAGATGCCCTCACCGAGGGCTACAATGAGCAGTTCTTC. Encoded protein: CASSQDALTEGYNEQFF.

This chain uses TRBV10-3 with TRBJ2-3; D is possibly TRBD1 (5 bases). The CDR3 sequence is 14 residues long. The germline CDR1 and CDR2 sequences are ENHRY and SYGVKD. Trimming shortened V by 4 bases and J by 6 bases, and 14 bases separated the two germline ends. This chain's CDR3 is CAISVQGLMDTQYF. CDR3 in DNA: TGTGCCATCAGTGTCCAGGGCCTCATGGATACGCAGTATTTT.

The chain uses TRBV19 and TRBJ1-5; D gene unclear. V was shortened by 2 bases and J by 2 bases, with 10 bases between the two germline ends. CDR1 is LNHDA and CDR2 is SQIVND in the germline V gene (reference sequence). There are 15 residues in the CDR3. The CDR3 here is CASSITSQGNQPQHF. CDR3 in DNA: TGTGCCAGTAGTATAACGTCGCAGGGCAATCAGCCCCAGCATTTT.

The V and J genes are TRBV10-3 and TRBJ1-2; 8 nucleotides agree with TRBD1. Germline CDR1 ENHRY, CDR2 SYGVKD. This CDR3 is 15 amino acids long. V shed 0 bases, J shed 7 bases, and the junction held 7 bases outside the gene matches. The CDR3 here is CAISESTGALFGYTF. The CDR3 bases are TGTGCCATCAGTGAGTCGACAGGGGCCCTGTTTGGCTACACCTTC.

This chain joins TRBV27 and TRBJ2-5, with D perhaps TRBD1 (6 bases). TRBJ2-7 matches the DNA end more closely, so the J call is doubtful. Germline V gene sequence: CDR1 MNHEY, CDR2 SMNVEV (reference sequence). The CDR3 contains 13 residues. The CDR3 here is CASRITGYNEQYF. CDR3 nucleotides: TGTGCCAGCAGGATTACAGGGTACAACGAGCAGTACTTC.

This clone was seen a handful of times. The rearrangement uses TRBV9 and TRBJ1-1; the D gene is possibly TRBD1 (5 bases). Looked up from germline, CDR1 is SGDLS and CDR2 is YYNGEE. V was shortened by 3 bases and J by 1 base, with 13 bases between the two germline ends. The CDR3 is 15 residues long. CDR3 in amino acids: CASSGRGLKNTEAFF. The CDR3 region has the DNA TGTGCCAGCAGCGGGCGGGGCCTTAAGAACACTGAAGCTTTCTTT.

This chain connects TRBV4-2 to TRBJ1-2, with D tentatively TRBD1 (5 bases). Trimming took 0 bases from V and 13 from J, leaving 15 bases between them. The length of the CDR3 is 13 residues. Germline V gene lookup returns CDR1 LGHNA and CDR2 YNFKEQ. The CDR3 sequence is CASSQDLRGSVTF. For the CDR3, the DNA is TGTGCCAGCAGCCAAGATCTTAGGGGCAGTGTCACCTTC.

The chain carries TRBV5-4 and TRBJ2-5; 10 bases are shared with TRBD2. This CDR3 comprises 13 residues. Germline assignment: CDR1 SGHNT and CDR2 YYREEE (reference sequence). J lost 5 bases, V lost 4 bases, and 2 bases had no gene match. CDR3 protein: CASSPTSGETQYF. The CDR3 DNA reads TGTGCCAGCAGCCCGACTAGCGGGGAGACCCAGTACTTC.

This clone was observed a handful of times. V is TRBV28 and J is TRBJ1-4, with a weak D call TRBD1 (5 bases). Germline CDR1 MDHEN, CDR2 SYDVKM. The CDR3 extends over 15 amino acids. V lost 6 bases and J lost 0, with 11 bases in between. CDR3: CASSSSGATNEKLFF. The CDR3 nucleotides are TGTGCCAGCAGCTCTTCGGGGGCAACTAATGAAAAACTGTTTTTT.

This chain joins TRBV27 and TRBJ2-7; tentative D call: TRBD2 (6 bases). The length of the CDR3 is 12 residues. In germline, CDR1 is MNHEY, CDR2 SMNVEV (reference sequence). The V end was cut by 4 bases, the J end by 3 bases, with 7 bases between. The CDR3 loop reads CASSYGGYEQYF. The CDR3 coding sequence is TGTGCCAGCAGTTACGGGGGCTACGAGCAGTACTTC.

This rearrangement joins TRBV19 to TRBJ1-3; a possible D gene is TRBD1 (6 bases). The CDR3 has 14 residues. V was shortened by 5 bases and J by 10 bases, with 18 bases between the two germline ends. Germline CDR1 reads LNHDA; CDR2 reads SQIVND (reference sequence). The CDR3 loop reads CASSPQTGRGTIYF. The CDR3 DNA sequence: TGTGCCAGTAGTCCCCAGACAGGCCGGGGTACCATATATTTT.

J is TRBJ2-7 and V is TRBV6-5; D possibly corresponds to TRBD2 (5 bases). Trimming removed 5 bases from V and 4 bases from J, with 18 bases in between. This CDR3 has 15 amino acids. Per germline, CDR1 MNHEY and CDR2 SVGAGI. As DNA, the CDR3 is TGTGCCAGCAGTCTCGGGGAAGGTGGCCTTTACGAGCAGTACTTC. Its translation is CASSLGEGGLYEQYF.

The chain carries TRBV19 and TRBJ1-1, with D perhaps TRBD1 (6 bases). CDR3 length equals 15 residues. V lost 5 bases and J lost 0, with 13 bases in between. The germline V gene encodes CDR1 LNHDA and CDR2 SQIVND (reference sequence). The DNA of the CDR3 is TGTGCCAGTAGTCCCCGGGGGGCCTTGAACACTGAAGCTTTCTTT. This codes for CASSPRGALNTEAFF.

The chain employs TRBV18 and TRBJ2-7; D may be TRBD2 (5 bases). The CDR3 has 11 residues. The V gene lost 6 bases and the J gene lost 5 bases, with 8 bases spanning the gap. Looked up from germline, CDR1 is KGHSH and CDR2 is LQKENI. CDR3 protein: CASSLGDEQYF. Here the CDR3 DNA reads TGTGCCAGCTCCCTCGGGGACGAGCAGTACTTC.

The genes are TRBV6-1 and TRBJ2-5, with 10 bases that match TRBD1. The CDR3 covers 16 residues. Germline V lookup: CDR1 MNHNS, CDR2 SASEGT. The junction had 7 bases not matched to a gene; V was cut back by 4 bases and J by 2 bases. The CDR3: CASSGRQGAIQETQYF. The CDR3 region has the DNA TGTGCCAGCAGTGGAAGACAGGGGGCTATACAAGAGACCCAGTACTTC.